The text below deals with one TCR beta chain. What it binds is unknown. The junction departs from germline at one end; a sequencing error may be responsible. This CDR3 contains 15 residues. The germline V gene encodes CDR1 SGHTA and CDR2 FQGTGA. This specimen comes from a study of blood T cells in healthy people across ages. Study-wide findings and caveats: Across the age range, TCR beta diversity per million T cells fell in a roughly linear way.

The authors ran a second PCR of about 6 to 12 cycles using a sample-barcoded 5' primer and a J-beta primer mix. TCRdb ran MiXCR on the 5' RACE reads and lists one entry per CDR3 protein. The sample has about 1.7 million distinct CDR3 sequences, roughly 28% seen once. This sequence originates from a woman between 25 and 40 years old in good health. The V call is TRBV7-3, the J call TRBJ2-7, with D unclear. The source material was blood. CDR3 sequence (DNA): TGTGCCAGCAGCTTATGGTCTGGCAGTTCCTATGAGCAGTACTTC. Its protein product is CASSLWSGSSYEQYF.